These 2 T cell receptor beta chains share one sample of origin, sequenced in a study of blood T cell repertoires in COVID-19. The data were produced by immunoSEQ multiplex PCR, yet TCRdb's version contains in-frame clones alone and is incomplete. The sample gives 150,000 to 200,000 clones, around 90% of which show up once; 5% is in the top ten. The specimen sequenced was peripheral blood. These receptors originate from a human donor in a cohort sampled during active COVID-19.

The chain carries TRBV6-5 and TRBJ2-2, with a weak D call TRBD2 (5 bases). Germline V gene sequence: CDR1 MNHEY, CDR2 SVGAGI. CDR3 size: 15 residues. V was pared by 0 bases and J by 7 bases, with 12 bases between. CDR3: CASSYSRRSHGELFF. The CDR3 DNA reads as TGTGCCAGCAGTTACTCACGGAGGTCCCACGGGGAGCTGTTTTTT.

The V and J genes are TRBV6-2 or TRBV6-3 and TRBJ1-2; D is uncertain. From germline, CDR1 is MNHEY and CDR2 SVGEGT. The length of the CDR3 is 14 residues. Trimming removed 2 bases at V and 4 bases at J, with 11 bases between. The CDR3 bases are TGTGCCAGCAGTTACAGTCAGGCCGTCTATGGCTACACCTTC. Encoded protein: CASSYSQAVYGYTF.